This T cell receptor beta chain was retrieved from a study of blood T cell repertoires in COVID-19 (dated by TCRdb to 2020 to 2021). As for the study more broadly: Samples covering the acute and convalescent phases of COVID-19 were provided by collaborators in the United States, Italy and Spain. The prospective study material was composed of cDNA or gDNA derived from T cells, B-cell-depleted T cells, or PBMCs. Subjects who had been exposed to COVID-19, were actively infected with it, or had recovered from it provided the deeply sampled blood TCRbeta repertoires that made up the dataset. The repertoires were made available in a free public database intended to serve as a resource for research on the immune response to SARS-CoV-2. Samples came from the ongoing ImmuneRACE study (first 160 participants) plus 1,254 subjects from 6 global collaborators. The sample metadata nearly always contained a de-identified subject ID, COVID-19 status, age in years and sex. Where available, HLA class I and class II types were taken from metadata supplied by the sample provider and were not determined by assay-based typing.

Via the germline V gene, CDR1 is SGHRS and CDR2 YFSETQ. The CDR3 runs 15 residues from the cysteine to the phenylalanine. Only the CDR3 DNA stays, 45 bases, in frame from base 1. The germline V end is reduced by 4 bases and the J end by 2 bases; junction bases left unmatched: 3. Enrolling through a virtual design, the prospective study's participants ranged in age from about 18 to 89 years and lived across 24 United States geographic areas. Cohort assignment in the prospective study relied on participant-reported clinical history from a screening survey and a study questionnaire. ImmuneRACE Cohort 3 recovered participants were defined by two consecutive negative NP/OP PCR tests, healthcare professional clearance, or symptom resolution. Each participant in the prospective study had whole blood, serum and a nasopharyngeal or oropharyngeal swab collected by mobile phlebotomists. Prospective study participants could optionally give additional blood draws and questionnaires over a 2-month period. Prospective study blood samples were shipped either frozen or at room temperature before DNA extraction.

The immunoSEQ Assay, a bias-controlled multiplex PCR, was used to amplify TCRbeta CDR3 regions from genomic DNA. The study's own analysis went as follows. The number of nucleated cells in each sample was estimated by amplification of reference gene primers within the assay. Sequence reads were collapsed and filtered to measure the absolute abundance of every unique TCRbeta CDR3 rearrangement. For each sample, productive Simpson clonality was calculated as the square root of Simpson's diversity index across productive rearrangements. Drawn from immuneACCESS, this table holds only the in-frame rearrangements with V and J called that TCRdb kept. Clones are partly lost; checked studies trace under half to an unresolved V gene and leave the rest unexplained. Clonal size and the V and J genes are those of that table, whereas D and trimming came from the DNA. The sample contains fewer than 400,000 clones, about nine tenths of them found a single time. The ten largest clonotypes hold about 4.2% of the sample.

Concerning this clone: Its specific antigen is unknown. Base qualities are not provided; no much larger clone lies one nucleotide away.

General study outcomes and caveats: How much clinical and demographic metadata was included differed by source and by participant, and the metadata was provided uncurated.

The receptor was isolated from a man between 25 and 39 years old who had recovered from COVID-19. Material: PBMCs or T cells enriched from blood (not recorded which). The sequence joins TRBV5-1 to TRBJ2-5; the central 12 bases match TRBD2. Read as DNA, the sequence is TGCGCCAGCAGCAGGACTAGCGGGACGCAAGAGACCCAGTACTTC. It translates as CASSRTSGTQETQYF.